This T cell receptor beta chain stems from a study of OX40 agonist ivuxolimab in advanced cancers. In the study overall: As their treatment, patients were administered ivuxolimab, an agonistic anti-OX40 (CD134) antibody. Study results and limitations: Expanded clones were, on average, more numerous in CD8+ T cells than in CD4+.

The table lists this clone with a few counts. What it binds is not known. Clones were read by immunoSEQ multiplex PCR, and TCRdb kept only the in-frame ones, dropping some. The sample lists approximately 45,000 clones; 80% were seen once. The sequences come from CD4+ or CD8+ T cells sorted from blood, collected in a trial of the OX40 agonist ivuxolimab. This TCR derives from an adult with an advanced solid tumor such as melanoma, head and neck, liver or kidney cancer.

The CDR3 here is CASSNGGWEYEQFF. The CDR3 nucleotides are TGTGCCAGTAGTAATGGGGGATGGGAGTATGAGCAGTTCTTC. V and J are TRBV19 and TRBJ2-1, with D tentatively TRBD1 or TRBD2 (5 bases each). The CDR3 totals 14 residues. Germline lookup yields CDR1 LNHDA and CDR2 SQIVND (reference sequence). Trimming removed 4 bases from V and 8 bases from J, with 15 bases in between.